One and the same sample provided the 14 T cell receptor beta chains below, sequenced in a study of Tregs in tolerant kidney transplant recipients. The nonmyeloablative bone marrow transplants came from related graft donors, with transient mixed chimerism. The data were produced by immunoSEQ multiplex PCR, yet TCRdb's version contains in-frame clones alone and is incomplete. The table lists around 13,000 clones. The sample consisted of CD8+ T cells from blood (PBMCs), taken 6 months after the transplant. The receptor source for this set is a human patient who received a combined kidney and bone marrow transplant. Some T cells may be graft donor cells.

On this clone: Sequencing ends 3 residues short of the CDR3 end; the germline J gene provides the rest. At the DNA level, this CDR3 is encoded by other sequences in the same sample as well. This chain uses TRBV18 with TRBJ1-1; the D gene is possibly TRBD1 (5 bases). There are 17 residues in the CDR3. Germline CDR1 is KGHSH and CDR2 is LQKENI. V was shortened by 2 bases and J by 0 bases, with 16 bases between the two germline ends. The DNA read from the CDR3 is TGTGCCAGCTCACCATCGGCAGGGTTCCGAATGAACACTGAA. Protein product: CASSPSAGFRMNTE. The whole CDR3 sequence is CASSPSAGFRMNTEAFF.

A word on this clone: The read stops 3 residues short of the end of the CDR3; the missing end is completed from the germline J gene. The V gene is TRBV10-3, the J gene TRBJ2-4, with unresolved D. The CDR3 extends over 12 amino acids. Germline lookup yields CDR1 ENHRY and CDR2 SYGVKD. Trimming took 2 bases from V and 5 from J, leaving 4 bases between them. CDR3 sequence reads: CAISEGQNIQYF. Partial CDR3 DNA: TGTGCCATCAGTGAGGGGCAAAACATT.

Concerning this clone itself: The sequence runs out 3 residues before the end of the CDR3; the remainder is reconstructed from the germline J gene. The chain recombines TRBV4-1 with TRBJ1-4; D perhaps matches TRBD1 (5 bases). CDR1 is MGHRA and CDR2 is YSYEKL in the germline V gene. V lost 0 bases to trimming and J lost 10 bases, with 6 bases between them. The length of the CDR3 is 12 residues. The CDR3 spells CASSQDGAKLFF. CDR3 bases read: TGCGCCAGCAGCCAAGATGGGGCAAAA.

Concerning this clone: The read ends 3 residues early relative to the CDR3; the germline J gene fills the gap. The chain is built from TRBV19 and TRBJ1-2; TRBD1 is a possible D gene (5 bases). Trimming shortened V by 3 bases and J by 5 bases, and 16 bases separated the two germline ends. This CDR3 region has 15 residues. Germline V gene lookup returns CDR1 LNHDA and CDR2 SQIVND (reference sequence). The covered CDR3 bases are TGTGCCAGTAGTATGGGGGGTTTCTTTCGGTATGGC. As protein: CASSMGGFFRYG. In full, the CDR3 is CASSMGGFFRYGYTF. The full variable domain, its missing parts supplied by reference TRBV19 and TRBJ1-2, is DGGITQSPKYLFRKEGQNVTLSCEQNLNHDAMYWYRQDPGQGLRLIYYSQIVNDFQKGDIAEGYSVSREKKESFPLTVTSAQKNPTAFYLCASSMGGFFRYGYTFGSGTRLTVV.

Concerning this clone itself: The read comes to an end 3 residues before the CDR3 does, leaving the germline J gene to fill in the end. The chain uses TRBV30 and TRBJ1-1; possibly TRBD1 for D (5 bases). V was trimmed by 1 base and J by 5 bases, leaving 11 bases between them. The CDR3 consists of 13 residues. Per the germline V gene, CDR1 is GTSNPN and CDR2 is SVGIG (reference sequence). CDR3 sequence reads: CAWSDGGVTEAFF. CDR3 DNA (partial): TGTGCCTGGAGTGACGGAGGGGTAACTGAA.

A note on this clone: The read stops 3 residues short of the end of the CDR3; the missing end is completed from the germline J gene. The chain is built from TRBV7-6 and TRBJ2-7; 8 positions agree with TRBD1. V lost 0 bases and J lost 3; bases outside the gene matches: 10. The length of the CDR3 is 17 residues. Germline loops: CDR1 SGHVS, CDR2 FNYEAQ. The CDR3 bases that were read are TGTGCCAGCAGCTTAGCGGCGGGACAGGTTAGACTCTACGAG. Its protein product is CASSLAAGQVRLYE. The whole CDR3 reads CASSLAAGQVRLYEQYF.

For this clone: The read halts 3 residues ahead of the CDR3 end, with the missing end drawn from the germline J gene. This chain links TRBV7-9 with TRBJ2-1, with D tentatively TRBD1 (6 bases). Trimming left V 5 bases short and J 3 bases short, with 11 bases between. CDR1 SEHNR and CDR2 FQNEAQ come from the germline V gene (reference sequence). This CDR3 contains 14 residues. The part of the CDR3 DNA that was read is TGTGCCAGCAGCCAACTAGGGGGCTACAATGAG. Translating it yields CASSQLGGYNE. The full CDR3 is CASSQLGGYNEQFF.

A remark on this clone: The CDR3 goes on 3 residues after the read ends, and that part is filled in from the germline J gene. This sequence joins TRBV13 and TRBJ2-5; D is perhaps TRBD1 (5 bases). The CDR3 is 14 residues long. Germline CDR1 reads PRHDT; CDR2 reads FYEKMQ (reference sequence). V shed 3 bases and J shed 1 base, with 9 bases lying between them. The part of the CDR3 DNA that was read is TGTGCCAGCAGCTTCCGACAGACCCAAGAGACC. Protein: CASSFRQTQET. The full-length CDR3 reads as CASSFRQTQETQYF. Looking up the rest from reference TRBV13 and TRBJ2-5 gives the full variable domain: AAGVIQSPRHLIKEKRETATLKCYPIPRHDTVYWYQQGPGQDPQFLISFYEKMQSDKGSIPDRFSAQQFSDYHSELNMSSLELGDSALYFCASSFRQTQETQYFGPGTRLLVL.

Of note for this clone: From the germline J gene comes the end of the CDR3, since the read stops 3 residues before it. The chain carries TRBV7-6 and TRBJ2-3, with no clear D. Looked up from germline, CDR1 is SGHVS and CDR2 is FNYEAQ. The CDR3 length is 13 residues. Trimming took 3 bases from V and 3 from J, leaving 7 bases between them. Partial CDR3 DNA: TGTGCCAGCAGCTTCACGGTGACAGATACG. Encoded protein: CASSFTVTDT. The CDR3 in full is CASSFTVTDTQYF.

In regard to this clone: The CDR3 extends 3 residues past the end of the read, so its final part is completed from the germline J gene. The V gene is TRBV30, the J gene TRBJ2-7; TRBD1 matches at 7 bases. Per the germline V gene, CDR1 is GTSNPN and CDR2 is SVGIG (reference sequence). The CDR3 totals 11 residues. The trim removed 4 bases at V and 3 bases at J, leaving 0 bases unmatched. CDR3: CAWTGGYEQYF. CDR3 DNA, as far as it was read: TGTGCCTGGACAGGGGGCTACGAG.

Remarks on this clone: The read halts 3 residues ahead of the CDR3 end, with the missing end drawn from the germline J gene. This sequence joins TRBV20-1 and TRBJ2-1; 8 positions agree with TRBD1. Germline V gene data show CDR1 as DFQATT and CDR2 as SNEGSKA (reference sequence). V dropped 0 bases and J dropped 4; count of bases not matched to a gene: 14. The length of the CDR3 is 18 residues. The CDR3 bases that were read are TGCAGTGCTAGAGATTGGGCTAGTGACAGGGGCCTTTACAATGAG. As protein: CSARDWASDRGLYNE. The CDR3 reads in full as CSARDWASDRGLYNEQFF.

Comment on this clone: The CDR3 end lies 3 residues beyond the end of the read and is filled in from the germline J gene. The chain has TRBV5-3 and TRBJ2-7; 7 nucleotides agree with TRBD1. TRBV5-3 is classed as an ORF, of uncertain function. CDR3 length equals 13 residues. Unmatched junction bases numbered 1, after V lost 2 bases and J lost 2 bases. The CDR3: CARSLDRAYEQYF. The DNA read from the CDR3 is TGTGCCAGAAGCTTAGACAGGGCCTACGAG.

Note on this clone: The read terminates 3 residues ahead of where the CDR3 ends, so the germline J gene completes it. V is TRBV7-8 and J is TRBJ2-3; TRBD1 agrees at 8 bases. The CDR3 sequence is 15 residues long. Germline V lookup: CDR1 SGHVS, CDR2 FQNEAQ. Partial CDR3 DNA: TGTGCCAGCAGCTTTGACAGGGGTTCCCAAGAGACG. Amino acids: CASSFDRGSQET. In full, the CDR3 is CASSFDRGSQETQYF.

Of note for this clone: The read terminates 3 residues ahead of where the CDR3 ends, so the germline J gene completes it. J is TRBJ1-5 and V is TRBV12-3 or TRBV12-4; TRBD1 is a possible D gene (5 bases). Trimming took off 7 bases at V and 0 bases at J, with 19 bases between the two ends. This CDR3 contains 17 residues. The part of the CDR3 DNA that was read is TGTGCCAGCATTATAGGACACCTGCAATGTAGCAATCAGCCC. It encodes CASIIGHLQCSNQP. The whole CDR3 reads CASIIGHLQCSNQPQHF.